Included here is one T cell receptor beta chain sequence, with context. The data are from a study of T cells expressing NK-cell markers. In the study overall: It was sorted CD3+CD56+NKG2C+, CD3+CD56+NKG2C- and CD3+CD56-NKG2C+ T cells that supplied the TCR beta repertoires. HCMV seropositivity characterized most of the eight sequenced donors, and seronegativity one.

The CDR3 covers 17 residues. Germline values: CDR1 MNHEY, CDR2 SMNVEV (reference sequence). TCRdb reprocessed the 5' RACE reads and stores each CDR3 protein as one record, lacking DNA. In total, the table holds 140,000 to 150,000 distinct CDR3 sequences. This TCR was recovered from a man aged 18 to 29 in good health. This sequence joins TRBV27 and TRBJ2-1; as DNA is missing, the TRBD2 call by TCRdb cannot be tested. The sequencing input was blood T cells: a sorted CD56 or NKG2C T cell subset, CD4+ or CD8+ T cells, or bulk PBMC T cells (not recorded which). CDR3 residues: CASALTGESGLAAEQFF.